These T cell receptor beta chains were read from a single sample in a study of blood T cells in healthy people across ages. TCRdb reanalysed the 5' RACE reads using MiXCR and keeps one entry per CDR3 protein. The profile shows roughly 1.7 million distinct CDR3 sequences, approximately 32% of them singletons. Sequenced sample: blood. The receptors derive from a woman in her twenties or thirties in good health. Both conserved end residues are part of each CDR3. A D gene is named only where the DNA matches it firmly. Some rows have no size entry. The others give once, few or many, or a class for an expanded clone.

d_gene | j_gene | abundance | v_gene | CDR3aa | CDR3nt
- | TRBJ1-2 | few | TRBV15 | CATSRDRGSNYGYTF | TGTGCCACCAGCAGAGATAGGGGTTCTAACTATGGCTACACCTTC
- | TRBJ2-1 | - | TRBV20-1 | CSASQSALNEQFF | TGCAGTGCTAGTCAATCTGCCCTGAATGAGCAGTTCTTC
TRBD2 | TRBJ2-3 | - | TRBV7-6 | CASSSNNDGLAGADTQYF | TGTGCCAGCAGCTCAAACAATGATGGACTAGCGGGAGCAGATACGCAGTATTTT
- | TRBJ2-5 | few | TRBV30 | CAWRRRAEETQYF | TGTGCCTGGAGGAGGAGAGCGGAAGAGACCCAGTACTTC
- | TRBJ2-2 | - | TRBV5-1 | CASSADSHTGELFF | TGCGCCAGCAGCGCGGACAGCCACACCGGAGAGCTGTTTTTT
- | TRBJ1-5 | - | TRBV7-3 | CASSPLEPQHF | TGTGCCAGCAGCCCCCTTGAGCCCCAGCATTTT
- | TRBJ2-1 | - | TRBV28 | CASPPWRASSYNEQFF | TGTGCCAGCCCCCCTTGGCGGGCCAGCTCCTACAATGAGCAGTTCTTC
- | TRBJ2-5 | - | TRBV20-1 | CSAPPAHLTQETQYF | TGCAGTGCCCCCCCGGCACATTTAACACAGGAGACCCAGTACTTC
- | TRBJ2-3 | many | TRBV4-2 | CASSQDLKTGANTDTQYF | TGTGCCAGCAGCCAAGATCTAAAAACGGGAGCCAACACAGATACGCAGTATTTT
- | TRBJ2-3 | few | TRBV7-2 | CASSLGDLNTQYF | TGTGCCAGCAGCTTAGGGGACCTAAATACGCAGTATTTT
- | TRBJ1-1 | - | TRBV5-4 | CASSRGGETEAFF | TGTGCCAGCAGCCGCGGGGGTGAGACTGAAGCTTTCTTT
TRBD2 | TRBJ2-3 | - | TRBV2 | CATPGLADDYTQYF | TGTGCCACCCCGGGACTAGCGGACGACTATACGCAGTATTTT
- | TRBJ2-3 | - | TRBV29-1 | CSVEVPRRGTQYF | TGCAGCGTTGAAGTTCCGAGGCGGGGTACGCAGTATTTT
- | TRBJ1-2 | few | TRBV6-1 | CASSEYNRIYGYTF | TGTGCCAGCAGTGAATATAACAGGATCTATGGCTACACCTTC
- | TRBJ1-1 | - | TRBV2 | CASSERVMNTEAFF | TGTGCCAGCAGTGAAAGGGTTATGAACACTGAAGCTTTCTTT
TRBD1 | TRBJ2-3 | many | TRBV13 | CASSPGQGAGDTQYF | TGTGCCAGCAGCCCGGGACAGGGGGCGGGAGATACGCAGTATTTT
- | TRBJ2-3 | - | TRBV27 | CASRGRRSTDTQYF | TGTGCCAGCAGAGGACGCAGAAGCACAGATACGCAGTATTTT
- | TRBJ2-5 | - | TRBV4-1 | CASSPVPGQFQETQYF | TGCGCCAGCAGCCCCGTCCCCGGACAGTTTCAAGAGACCCAGTACTTC
- | TRBJ1-2 | once | TRBV3-1 | CASSQSMTRQVYGYTF | TGTGCCAGCAGCCAATCTATGACCCGGCAGGTCTATGGCTACACCTTC
- | TRBJ1-6 | - | TRBV28 | CASSLLGGYDSPLHF | TGTGCCAGCAGTTTATTGGGGGGGTATGATTCACCCCTCCACTTT
TRBD2 | TRBJ2-1 | few | TRBV6-2/TRBV6-3 | CASSGGISYNEQFF | TGTGCCAGCTCGGGGGGGATTTCCTACAATGAGCAGTTCTTC
- | TRBJ2-6 | few | TRBV10-3 | CAISWGRLGGMANVLTF | TGTGCCATCAGTTGGGGCAGGTTAGGGGGAATGGCCAACGTCCTGACTTTC
- | TRBJ1-6 | many | TRBV28 | CASREILNDYSPLHF | TGTGCCAGCAGGGAGATACTCAATGACTATTCACCCCTCCACTTT
TRBD2 | TRBJ2-7 | - | TRBV2 | CASIMSGGASEQYF | TGTGCCAGCATTATGAGCGGGGGGGCTTCGGAGCAGTACTTC
TRBD1 | TRBJ2-4 | few | TRBV2 | CASISAGTGKNIQYF | TGTGCCAGCATTTCTGCCGGGACAGGGAAAAACATTCAGTACTTC
- | TRBJ2-5 | - | TRBV7-7 | CASSSSPWDQETQYF | TGTGCCAGCAGCTCCAGCCCTTGGGACCAAGAGACCCAGTACTTC
TRBD2 | TRBJ2-7 | - | TRBV9 | CASSVTSGYGQYF | TGTGCCAGCAGCGTAACTAGCGGTTACGGGCAGTACTTC
TRBD1 | TRBJ2-3 | few | TRBV27 | CASTLTGLGDTQYF | TGTGCCAGCACCCTGACAGGGTTAGGAGATACGCAGTATTTT
- | TRBJ2-7 | - | TRBV5-1 | CASSRQPPSYEQYF | TGCGCCAGCAGTCGTCAGCCGCCTTCCTACGAGCAGTACTTC
TRBD1 | TRBJ1-2 | - | TRBV5-1 | CASSRDRGLGGYTF | TGCGCCAGCAGCCGGGACAGGGGATTAGGTGGCTACACCTTC
TRBD1 | TRBJ1-2 | few | TRBV28 | CASGLPGQVYGYTF | TGTGCCAGCGGCTTACCGGGACAGGTCTATGGCTACACCTTC
TRBD2 | TRBJ2-1 | few | TRBV6-5 | CASSYSTSGSYNEQFF | TGTGCCAGCAGTTACTCGACTAGCGGGAGTTACAATGAGCAGTTCTTC
- | TRBJ2-5 | - | TRBV2 | CASRALAETQYF | TGTGCCAGCAGGGCGCTAGCGGAGACCCAGTACTTC
TRBD2 | TRBJ2-3 | few | TRBV7-6 | CASSLEGLAGGPQTDTQYF | TGTGCCAGCAGCTTAGAAGGACTAGCGGGAGGGCCTCAGACAGATACGCAGTATTTT
TRBD1 | TRBJ2-3 | few | TRBV25-1 | CASSEPTTGAKDTQYF | TGTGCCAGCAGTGAACCCACTACAGGGGCGAAAGATACGCAGTATTTT
- | TRBJ2-1 | - | TRBV15 | CATSTVIRPEQFF | TGTGCCACCTCGACAGTCATTCGACCTGAGCAGTTCTTC
TRBD2 | TRBJ2-7 | - | TRBV20-1 | CSASLGVERGPYEQYF | TGCAGTGCTAGCTTGGGGGTGGAGCGGGGACCCTACGAGCAGTACTTC
TRBD1 | TRBJ1-1 | - | TRBV7-9 | CASSVLQGWTEAFF | TGTGCCAGCAGCGTACTACAGGGGTGGACTGAAGCTTTCTTT
- | TRBJ2-3 | - | TRBV7-9 | CASSLFPQGPDTQYF | TGTGCCAGCAGCTTATTCCCCCAGGGCCCAGATACGCAGTATTTT
TRBD1 | TRBJ1-2 | - | TRBV3-1 | CASSQLRTGGSGYTF | TGTGCCAGCAGCCAACTAAGGACAGGGGGTAGTGGCTACACCTTC
TRBD2 | TRBJ2-5 | - | TRBV14 | CASSPLAGLFQETQYF | TGTGCCAGCAGCCCACTAGCGGGGCTTTTCCAAGAGACCCAGTACTTC
- | TRBJ2-7 | - | TRBV7-9 | CASSLGSIYEQYF | TGTGCCAGCAGCTTAGGATCCATATACGAGCAGTACTTC
- | TRBJ2-1 | few | TRBV7-9 | CASRNGEDEQLF | TGTGCCAGCAGGAATGGGGAGGATGAGCAGCTCTTC
- | TRBJ1-2 | - | TRBV4-1 | CASSPTGEAYGYTF | TGCGCCAGCAGCCCCACGGGGGAGGCCTATGGCTACACCTTC
- | TRBJ2-5 | many | TRBV3-1 | CASSPERTRKTQYF | TGTGCCAGCAGCCCTGAGAGGACTCGTAAGACCCAGTACTTC
TRBD2 | TRBJ2-7 | - | TRBV7-2 | CASSVRAGGYYEQYF | TGTGCCAGCAGCGTGCGAGCGGGAGGGTACTACGAGCAGTACTTC
TRBD2 | TRBJ2-1 | - | TRBV20-1 | CSARVPSGRNEQFF | TGCAGTGCTAGAGTTCCTAGCGGGAGAAATGAGCAGTTCTTC